This passage covers 25 T cell receptor beta chains from one sample sequenced in a study of shared clonotypes between healthy human individuals. The method was immunoSEQ multiplex PCR; TCRdb's version includes in-frame clones alone and lacks a portion of them. Counted here are about 2.3 million clones, 85% to 95% occurring once; the ten biggest clones make up 0.39%. What was sequenced was naive CD4+ T cells from PBMCs. Indicated subset: CD45RA+ positively selected. The receptors here all came from a man aged 18-30 years in good health. Some clones in this sample may be carry-over from other donors' samples.

The V and J genes are TRBV14 and TRBJ2-4; D unclear. Germline assignment: CDR1 SGHDN and CDR2 FVKESK. Trimming removed 6 bases from V and 1 base from J, with 13 bases in between. This CDR3 comprises 15 residues. In nucleotides, the CDR3 is TGTGCCAGCAGTGAACTTGATGGGGCCAAAAACATTCAGTACTTC. Its translation: CASSELDGAKNIQYF.

The V call is TRBV7-9, the J call TRBJ2-2, with TRBD1 identical over 7 bases. The CDR3 has 16 residues. CDR1 is SEHNR and CDR2 is FQNEAQ in the germline V gene (reference sequence). V shed 5 bases and J 1 base; nucleotides not matched to a gene: 7. CDR3 in amino acids: CASSRRGQLNTGELFF. The CDR3 DNA reads as TGTGCCAGCAGCCGAAGGGGACAGCTGAACACCGGGGAGCTGTTTTTT.

The DNA for the CDR3 is TGTGCCAGCAGCTTGGGTGCCCACACGGGGACGCCGACCCAGTACTTC. Amino acid sequence: CASSLGAHTGTPTQYF. This chain joins TRBV5-6 and TRBJ2-5; D possibly matches TRBD1 or TRBD2 (5 bases each). CDR1 SGHDT and CDR2 YYEEEE come from the germline V gene. V was cut by 0 bases and J by 7 bases, with 19 bases left in between. CDR3 size: 16 residues. The full variable domain, completed using reference TRBV5-6 and TRBJ2-5, is DAGVTQSPTHLIKTRGQQVTLRCSPKSGHDTVSWYQQALGQGPQFIFQYYEEEERQRGNFPDRFSGHQFPNYSSELNVNALLLGDSALYLCASSLGAHTGTPTQYFGPGTRLLVL.

The rearrangement uses TRBV5-6 and TRBJ2-3; D is possibly TRBD1 or TRBD2 (6 bases each). The V end lost 0 bases, the J end lost 0 bases, and 14 bases lay between the germline ends. The CDR3 has 17 residues. Germline loops: CDR1 SGHDT, CDR2 YYEEEE. The CDR3 sequence is CASSLVDGGRSTDTQYF. DNA of the CDR3: TGTGCCAGCAGCTTGGTCGACGGGGGCCGCAGCACAGATACGCAGTATTTT.

The chain uses TRBV28 and TRBJ2-7; D not resolved. CDR3 length: 13 residues. Looked up from germline, CDR1 is MDHEN and CDR2 is SYDVKM. Trimming removed 5 bases from V and 3 bases from J, with 11 bases in between. Here the CDR3 DNA reads TGTGCCAGCAGTCCTGGGGTTGGCTACGAGCAGTACTTC. Residues: CASSPGVGYEQYF.

This rearrangement joins TRBV19 to TRBJ2-7; tentative D call: TRBD1 (5 bases). CDR3 length equals 20 residues. Trimming stripped 1 base from V and 2 bases from J, with 27 bases between. Germline V gene sequence: CDR1 LNHDA, CDR2 SQIVND (reference sequence). As DNA, the CDR3 is TGTGCCAGTAGTATAGGAAGGTTGCAGGGAAGCACGCCAAGGCCCTACGAGCAGTACTTC. Translation: CASSIGRLQGSTPRPYEQYF. The complete variable domain, with remaining parts taken from reference TRBV19 and TRBJ2-7, reads DGGITQSPKYLFRKEGQNVTLSCEQNLNHDAMYWYRQDPGQGLRLIYYSQIVNDFQKGDIAEGYSVSREKKESFPLTVTSAQKNPTAFYLCASSIGRLQGSTPRPYEQYFGPGTRLTVT.

Here the CDR3 reads CASSPIRQYNEQFF. The CDR3 DNA is TGTGCCAGCTCACCAATTAGACAGTACAATGAGCAGTTCTTC. J is TRBJ2-1 and V is TRBV18; the D gene is possibly TRBD1 (5 bases). Looked up from germline, CDR1 is KGHSH and CDR2 is LQKENI. V was trimmed by 2 bases and J by 4 bases, leaving 9 bases between them. The CDR3 has 14 amino acids. Based on the CDR3 plus reference TRBV18 and TRBJ2-1, the full variable domain is NAGVMQNPRHLVRRRGQEARLRCSPMKGHSHVYWYRQLPEEGLKFMVYLQKENIIDESGMPKERFSAEFPKEGPSILRIQQVVRGDSAAYFCASSPIRQYNEQFFGPGTRLTVL.

V gene TRBV19 combines with J gene TRBJ1-1, with unresolved D. CDR1 is LNHDA, CDR2 SQIVND, per germline (reference sequence). The CDR3 extends over 14 amino acids. V gave up 3 bases and J gave up 9 bases, with 17 bases separating them. The CDR3 spells CASSMSGLIGKAFF. The CDR3 nucleotides read TGTGCCAGTAGTATGTCCGGATTGATAGGTAAAGCTTTCTTT.

This sequence joins TRBV7-6 and TRBJ2-1, with TRBD2 matching 12 bases. CDR1 is SGHVS, CDR2 FNYEAQ, per germline. Unmatched junction bases numbered 20, after V lost 5 bases and J lost 9 bases. The CDR3 is 19 amino acids. CDR3 in DNA: TGTGCCAGCAGCATAAGAGGGTGGACTAGCGGGAAATATGGGGGTGAGCAGTTCTTC. Protein product: CASSIRGWTSGKYGGEQFF.

This chain joins TRBV7-9 and TRBJ2-5; 7 bases line up with TRBD2. The CDR3 is made up of 15 amino acids. With 7 bases clipped from V and 0 bases from J, the junction kept 8 bases outside the gene matches. Germline CDR1 is SEHNR and CDR2 is FQNEAQ (reference sequence). For the CDR3, the DNA is TGTGCCAGCACCTTGGGAGGGATAGACCAAGAGACCCAGTACTTC. As protein: CASTLGGIDQETQYF. The entire variable domain, with the rest obtained from reference TRBV7-9 and TRBJ2-5, is as follows: DTGVSQNPRHKITKRGQNVTFRCDPISEHNRLYWYRQTLGQGPEFLTYFQNEAQLEKSRLLSDRFSAERPKGSFSTLEIQRTEQGDSAMYLCASTLGGIDQETQYFGPGTRLLVL.

The V call is TRBV7-2, the J call TRBJ2-1; D is uncertain. Germline V CDR1 and CDR2: SGHTA, FQGNSA. With 5 bases removed from V and 8 bases from J, the gap between germline ends came to 16 bases. CDR3 size: 14 residues. The CDR3 sequence is CASSPSRFGDEQFF. CDR3 bases: TGTGCCAGCAGCCCCAGTCGTTTTGGGGATGAGCAGTTCTTC.

This clone has only one observation. V usage is TRBV5-1 and J usage is TRBJ2-2; 10 bases align to TRBD2. Trimming cost V 4 bases and J 8 bases; bases outside gene matches: 20. This CDR3 has 19 residues. Germline assignment: CDR1 SGHRS and CDR2 YFSETQ. CDR3 DNA sequence: TGCGCCAGCAGCCCCCTATGGACTAGCGGTCGACAGAATGGAGGGGAGCTGTTTTTT. It is translated as CASSPLWTSGRQNGGELFF. Looking up the rest from reference TRBV5-1 and TRBJ2-2 gives the full variable domain: KAGVTQTPRYLIKTRGQQVTLSCSPISGHRSVSWYQQTPGQGLQFLFEYFSETQRNKGNFPGRFSGRQFSNSRSEMNVSTLELGDSALYLCASSPLWTSGRQNGGELFFGEGSRLTVL.

This chain uses TRBV7-2 with TRBJ2-1; 7 bases are shared with TRBD2. CDR3 length: 16 residues. Per the germline V gene, CDR1 is SGHTA and CDR2 is FQGNSA. The V segment lost 1 base and the J segment 10 bases; nucleotides outside the gene matches: 13. The CDR3 region is CASSLEAGALAREQFF. The DNA for the CDR3 is TGTGCCAGCAGCTTAGAGGCGGGAGCTCTGGCTAGGGAGCAGTTCTTC.

DNA of the CDR3: TGTGCCAGCAGCTTGTTGGTGGGCGGGCCGGCGGATACGCAGTATTTT. Its translation is CASSLLVGGPADTQYF. This sequence joins TRBV5-6 and TRBJ2-3; a possible D gene is TRBD2 (5 bases). This CDR3 comprises 16 residues. The germline V gene has CDR1 SGHDT and CDR2 YYEEEE. Trimming took off 1 base at V and 6 bases at J, with 18 bases between the two ends.

Worth noting for this clone: Other DNA sequences in this sample translate to the same CDR3. V and J are TRBV6-1 and TRBJ2-2, with 7 bases lining up with TRBD1. This CDR3 is 16 amino acids long. Trimming at V came to 2 bases and at J to 0 bases, leaving 3 bases not matched to a gene. Germline CDR1 and CDR2: MNHNS and SASEGT. The DNA for the CDR3 is TGTGCCAGCAGTGAACAAGGGGGCTCGAACACCGGGGAGCTGTTTTTT. Translating it yields CASSEQGGSNTGELFF.

The V call is TRBV29-1, the J call TRBJ2-1; D unresolved. The V end was cut by 2 bases, the J end by 0 bases, with 8 bases between. This CDR3 has 14 amino acids. Per germline, CDR1 SQVTM and CDR2 ANQGSEA. The CDR3 sequence: CSVERQISYNEQFF. The DNA of the CDR3 is TGCAGCGTTGAACGGCAGATCTCCTACAATGAGCAGTTCTTC.

This chain joins TRBV19 and TRBJ2-4; D is possibly TRBD2 (5 bases). This CDR3 spans 16 amino acids. The ends were cut back, 3 bases at V and 0 bases at J, with 12 bases in the middle. Germline V gene data show CDR1 as LNHDA and CDR2 as SQIVND (reference sequence). For the CDR3, the DNA is TGTGCCAGTAGTATGGCGGGCATTATAGCCAAAAACATTCAGTACTTC. Protein sequence: CASSMAGIIAKNIQYF.

This clone turned up a few times. The rearrangement joins TRBV9 to TRBJ2-1, with TRBD2 as a possible D gene (5 bases). The V gene lost 4 bases and the J gene lost 4 bases, with 12 bases spanning the gap. The CDR3 consists of 14 residues. CDR1 is SGDLS, CDR2 YYNGEE, per germline. Written as DNA, the CDR3 is TGTGCCAGCAGCTCCCCGGACTGGTACAATGAGCAGTTCTTC. This codes for CASSSPDWYNEQFF.

A remark on this clone: Other nucleotide sequences in the sample specify the same CDR3. The chain carries TRBV18 and TRBJ2-7; 9 nucleotides match TRBD1. V shed 0 bases, J shed 4 bases, and the junction held 4 bases outside the gene matches. This CDR3 region has 15 residues. Germline V gene data show CDR1 as KGHSH and CDR2 as LQKENI. This chain's CDR3 is CASSPPGQGAYEQYF. The CDR3 DNA sequence: TGTGCCAGCTCACCACCGGGACAGGGCGCATACGAGCAGTACTTC.

The V gene is TRBV7-2, the J gene TRBJ2-3; D might be TRBD2 (5 bases). Germline assignment: CDR1 SGHTA and CDR2 FQGNSA. V was shortened by 5 bases and J by 6 bases, with 12 bases between the two germline ends. This CDR3 spans 13 amino acids. The CDR3 sequence is CASSDQLGDTQYF. The CDR3 bases are TGTGCCAGCAGCGATCAACTAGGGGATACGCAGTATTTT.

The V and J genes are TRBV2 and TRBJ1-5; no reliable D call. CDR3 length equals 13 residues. Germline assignment: CDR1 SNHLY and CDR2 FYNNEI. Trimming took 4 bases from V and 0 from J, leaving 4 bases between them. CDR3 residues: CASSVYSNQPQHF. The CDR3 DNA is TGTGCCAGCAGTGTATATAGCAATCAGCCCCAGCATTTT.

Remarks on this clone: Its ends do not fully match the called genes, so a read error is possible. The rearrangement links TRBV6-5 to TRBJ1-1; TRBD1 might be the D (5 bases). This CDR3 is 13 amino acids long. Germline CDR1 reads MNHEY; CDR2 reads SVGAGI. CDR3 in amino acids: CASSSGTNSKRRF. The CDR3 nucleotides are TGTGCCAGCAGCTCCGGGACCAACTCGAAACGCCGTTTT.

CDR3 sequence (DNA): TGTGCCAGCAGCTACCAGGGAGACTACAATGAGCAGTTCTTC. Translation gives CASSYQGDYNEQFF. This chain uses TRBV5-4 with TRBJ2-1; D possibly uses TRBD1 or TRBD2 (5 bases each). Germline CDR1 SGHNT, CDR2 YYREEE (reference sequence). V was shortened by 3 bases and J by 3 bases, with 10 bases between the two germline ends. The CDR3 contains 14 residues.

This clone is a singleton in its sample. The rearrangement uses TRBV5-1 and TRBJ1-4; D is uncertain. The V end was cut by 0 bases, the J end by 8 bases, with 11 bases between. Germline-derived CDR1 and CDR2 are SGHRS and YFSETQ. The CDR3 is 14 amino acids. CDR3 region: CASSLAGSDEKLFF. The DNA of the CDR3 is TGCGCCAGCAGCTTGGCCGGGTCTGACGAAAAACTGTTTTTT. The complete variable domain, with remaining parts taken from reference TRBV5-1 and TRBJ1-4, reads KAGVTQTPRYLIKTRGQQVTLSCSPISGHRSVSWYQQTPGQGLQFLFEYFSETQRNKGNFPGRFSGRQFSNSRSEMNVSTLELGDSALYLCASSLAGSDEKLFFGSGTQLSVL.

The chain recombines TRBV7-2 with TRBJ2-7; 7 nucleotides agree with TRBD2. The CDR3 has 15 amino acids. From germline, CDR1 is SGHTA and CDR2 FQGNSA. J lost 2 bases, V lost 2 bases, and 6 bases had no gene match. In DNA form, the CDR3 reads TGTGCCAGCAGCTTAAGTCTAGCGGAAACCTACGAGCAGTACTTC. Encoded protein: CASSLSLAETYEQYF.